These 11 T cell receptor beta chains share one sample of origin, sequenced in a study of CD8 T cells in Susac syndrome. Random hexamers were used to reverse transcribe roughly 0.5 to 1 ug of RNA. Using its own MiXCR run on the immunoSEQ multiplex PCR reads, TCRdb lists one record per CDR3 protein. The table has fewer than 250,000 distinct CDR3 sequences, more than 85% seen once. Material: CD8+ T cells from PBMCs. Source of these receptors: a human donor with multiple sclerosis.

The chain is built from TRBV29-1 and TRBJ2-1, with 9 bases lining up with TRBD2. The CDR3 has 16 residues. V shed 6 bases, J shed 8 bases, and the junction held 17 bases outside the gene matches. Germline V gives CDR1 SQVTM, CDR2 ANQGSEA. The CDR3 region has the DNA TGCAGCGTGAGCCGACTGGCGGGAGGGCCGGTAGATGAGCAGTTCTTC. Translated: CSVSRLAGGPVDEQFF.

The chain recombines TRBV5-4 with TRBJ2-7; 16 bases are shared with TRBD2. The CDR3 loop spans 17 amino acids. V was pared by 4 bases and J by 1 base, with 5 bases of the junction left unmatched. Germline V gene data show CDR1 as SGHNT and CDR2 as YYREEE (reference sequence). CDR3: CASSPGLAGGVSYEQYF. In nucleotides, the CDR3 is TGTGCCAGCAGCCCGGGACTAGCGGGAGGGGTGTCCTACGAGCAGTACTTC. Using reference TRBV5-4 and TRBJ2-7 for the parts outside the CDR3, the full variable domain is ETGVTQSPTHLIKTRGQQVTLRCSSQSGHNTVSWYQQALGQGPQFIFQYYREEENGRGNFPPRFSGLQFPNYSSELNVNALELDDSALYLCASSPGLAGGVSYEQYFGPGTRLTVT.

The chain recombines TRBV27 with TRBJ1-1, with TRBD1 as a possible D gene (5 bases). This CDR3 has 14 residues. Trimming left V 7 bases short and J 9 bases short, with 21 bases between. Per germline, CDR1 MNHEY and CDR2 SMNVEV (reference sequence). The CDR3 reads CASKFGGDFTQAFF. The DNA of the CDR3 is TGTGCCAGCAAGTTCGGTGGGGACTTTACCCAAGCTTTCTTT.

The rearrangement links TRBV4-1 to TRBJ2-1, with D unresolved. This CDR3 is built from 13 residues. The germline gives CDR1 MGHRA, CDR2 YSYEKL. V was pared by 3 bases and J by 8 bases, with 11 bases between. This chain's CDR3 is CASSQGVVYEQFF. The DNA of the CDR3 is TGCGCCAGCAGCCAGGGCGTGGTGTATGAGCAGTTCTTC.

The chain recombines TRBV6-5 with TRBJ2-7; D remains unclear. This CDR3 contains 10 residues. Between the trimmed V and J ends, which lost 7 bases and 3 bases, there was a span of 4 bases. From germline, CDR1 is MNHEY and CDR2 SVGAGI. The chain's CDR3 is CASTGYEQYF. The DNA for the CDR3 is TGTGCCAGCACGGGCTACGAGCAGTACTTC.

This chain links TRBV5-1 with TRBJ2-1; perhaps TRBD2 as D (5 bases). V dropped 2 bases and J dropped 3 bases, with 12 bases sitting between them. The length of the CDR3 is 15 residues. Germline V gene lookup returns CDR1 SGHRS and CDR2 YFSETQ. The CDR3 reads CASSFDYSYYNEQFF. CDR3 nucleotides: TGCGCCAGCAGCTTCGACTACTCCTACTACAATGAGCAGTTCTTC.

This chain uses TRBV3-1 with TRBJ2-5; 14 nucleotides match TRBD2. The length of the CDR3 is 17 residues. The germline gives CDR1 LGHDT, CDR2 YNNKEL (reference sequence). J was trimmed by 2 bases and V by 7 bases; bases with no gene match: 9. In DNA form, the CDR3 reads TGTGCCAGCAATACACCGGGACTAGCGGGAGTTCAAGAGACCCAGTACTTC. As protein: CASNTPGLAGVQETQYF.

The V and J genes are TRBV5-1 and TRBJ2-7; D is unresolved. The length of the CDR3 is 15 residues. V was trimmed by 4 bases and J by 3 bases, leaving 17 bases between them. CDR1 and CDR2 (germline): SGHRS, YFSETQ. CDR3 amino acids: CASSPSRDGRYEQYF. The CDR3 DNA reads TGCGCCAGCAGCCCAAGTCGTGATGGCCGCTACGAGCAGTACTTC.

The DNA for the CDR3 is TGTGCCAGCAGTCAGTACGGGACCCAGTACTTC. It is translated as CASSQYGTQYF. The gene calls are TRBV27 and TRBJ2-5, with D unresolved. The CDR3 consists of 11 residues. V gave up 5 bases and J gave up 7 bases, with 8 bases separating them. Germline CDR1 and CDR2: MNHEY and SMNVEV (reference sequence).

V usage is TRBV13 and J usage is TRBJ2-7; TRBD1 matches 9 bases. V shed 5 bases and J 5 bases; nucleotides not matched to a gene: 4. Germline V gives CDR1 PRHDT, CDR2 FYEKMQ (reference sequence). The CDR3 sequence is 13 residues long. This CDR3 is CASSPRDRDEQYF. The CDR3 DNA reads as TGTGCCAGCAGCCCCCGGGACAGGGACGAGCAGTACTTC.

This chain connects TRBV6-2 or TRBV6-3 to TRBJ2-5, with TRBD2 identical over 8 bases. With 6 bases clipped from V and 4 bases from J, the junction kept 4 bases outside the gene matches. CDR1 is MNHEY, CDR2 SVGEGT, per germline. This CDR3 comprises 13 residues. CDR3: CASRPGGLETQYF. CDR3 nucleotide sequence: TGTGCCAGCAGACCGGGGGGGCTAGAGACCCAGTACTTC.